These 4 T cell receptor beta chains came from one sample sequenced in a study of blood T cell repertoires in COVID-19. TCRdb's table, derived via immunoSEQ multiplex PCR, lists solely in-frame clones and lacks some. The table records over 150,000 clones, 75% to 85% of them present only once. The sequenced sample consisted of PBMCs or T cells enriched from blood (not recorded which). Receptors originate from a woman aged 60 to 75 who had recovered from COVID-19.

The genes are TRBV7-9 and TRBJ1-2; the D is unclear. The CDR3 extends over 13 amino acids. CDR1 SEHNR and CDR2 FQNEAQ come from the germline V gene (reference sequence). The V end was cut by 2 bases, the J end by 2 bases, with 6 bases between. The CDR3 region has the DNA TGTGCCAGCAGCTTATCCCAGAACTATGGCTACACCTTC. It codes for CASSLSQNYGYTF.

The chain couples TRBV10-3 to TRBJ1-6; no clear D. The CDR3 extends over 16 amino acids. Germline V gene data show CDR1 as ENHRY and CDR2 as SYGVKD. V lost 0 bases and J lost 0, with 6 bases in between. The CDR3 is CAISESGASYNSPLHF. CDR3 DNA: TGTGCCATCAGTGAGTCCGGTGCCTCCTATAATTCACCCCTCCACTTT.

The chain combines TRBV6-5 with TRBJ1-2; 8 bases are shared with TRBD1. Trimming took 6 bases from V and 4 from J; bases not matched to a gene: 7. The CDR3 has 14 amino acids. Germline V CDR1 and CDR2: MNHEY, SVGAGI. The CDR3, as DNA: TGTGCCAGCAGCGGACAGGGCGCCTTCTATGGCTACACCTTC. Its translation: CASSGQGAFYGYTF.

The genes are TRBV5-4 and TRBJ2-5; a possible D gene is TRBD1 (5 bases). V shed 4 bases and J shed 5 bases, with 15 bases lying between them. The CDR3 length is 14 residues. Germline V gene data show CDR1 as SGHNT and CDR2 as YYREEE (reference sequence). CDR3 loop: CASSVQTVRETQYF. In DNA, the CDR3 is TGTGCCAGCAGCGTACAGACAGTACGCGAGACCCAGTACTTC.